The rows below give T cell receptor beta chains drawn from one sample of a study of blood T cell repertoires in COVID-19. Sequencing used immunoSEQ multiplex PCR; TCRdb keeps in-frame clones, though not all of them. The sample lists 80,000 to 100,000 clones; around two thirds were seen once. Sequencing was carried out using peripheral blood. The receptor source for this set is a man between 65 and 85 years old with COVID-19, enrolled during active disease. The CDR3 runs from the conserved cysteine through the conserved F or W. D genes are given only for firm matches. Expanded clones are given a class, and other clones once, few, many or no size at all.

TRBV4-3	NA	many	TRBJ2-1	CASSQVPNVLGGTYNEQFF	TGCGCCAGCAGCCAAGTCCCCAACGTTCTGGGAGGCACCTACAATGAGCAGTTCTTC
TRBV5-1	TRBD1	NA	TRBJ2-5	CASSLGQGEETQYF	TGCGCCAGCAGCTTGGGGCAGGGGGAAGAGACCCAGTACTTC
TRBV7-2	TRBD2	NA	TRBJ2-5	CASSLGVGGAETQYF	TGTGCCAGCAGCTTAGGGGTCGGGGGGGCAGAGACCCAGTACTTC
TRBV24-1	TRBD2	few	TRBJ2-1	CATSDLSGRGIDEQFF	TGTGCCACCAGTGACCTTAGCGGGAGGGGGATAGATGAGCAGTTCTTC
TRBV11-2	TRBD2	NA	TRBJ2-1	CASSLASGLAGYNEQFF	TGTGCCAGCAGCTTAGCCTCGGGACTAGCGGGTTACAATGAGCAGTTCTTC
TRBV6-5	TRBD2	NA	TRBJ2-3	CASRRTSGPTDTQYF	TGTGCCAGCAGGCGGACTAGCGGTCCCACAGATACGCAGTATTTT
TRBV15	TRBD1	NA	TRBJ1-5	CATSITGGQPQHF	TGTGCCACCAGTATAACAGGGGGACAGCCCCAGCATTTT
TRBV12-2	NA	NA	TRBJ2-3	CASRSPRGTDTQYF	TGTGCAAGTCGCTCACCCCGGGGGACAGATACGCAGTATTTT
TRBV12-5	NA	once	TRBJ2-1	CASGFHVQEALDYNEQFF	TGTGCTAGTGGTTTCCACGTCCAGGAAGCCTTAGACTACAATGAGCAGTTCTTC
TRBV7-2	NA	NA	TRBJ1-4	CASSLGRWNEKLFF	TGTGCCAGCAGCTTAGGGCGGTGGAATGAAAAACTGTTTTTT
TRBV7-9	NA	NA	TRBJ1-5	CASSSPGYNQPQHF	TGTGCCAGCAGCTCCCCAGGTTACAATCAGCCCCAGCATTTT
TRBV11-2	TRBD2	NA	TRBJ2-5	CASSSRVAGGETQYF	TGTGCCAGCAGCTCCAGGGTAGCGGGCGGAGAGACCCAGTACTTC
TRBV4-2	TRBD2	NA	TRBJ2-7	CASSQVGAGGYEQYF	TGTGCCAGCAGCCAAGTTGGAGCGGGAGGCTACGAGCAGTACTTC
TRBV18	NA	NA	TRBJ1-4	CASSPNQQVGPNEKLFF	TGTGCCAGCTCACCAAATCAACAGGTTGGACCTAATGAAAAACTGTTTTTT
TRBV7-2	TRBD2	NA	TRBJ2-5	CASSPPGAGGLETQYF	TGTGCCAGCAGCCCCCCAGGAGCGGGAGGGTTGGAGACCCAGTACTTC
TRBV6-5	NA	NA	TRBJ2-5	CASSHGGSGETQYF	TGTGCCAGCAGCCACGGGGGTAGCGGAGAGACCCAGTACTTC
TRBV4-1	TRBD1	medium-sized	TRBJ1-2	CASSPIGGNYGYTF	TGCGCCAGCAGCCCTATAGGGGGCAACTATGGCTACACCTTC
TRBV19	TRBD2	NA	TRBJ2-1	CASRSSGNNEQFF	TGTGCCAGTAGATCTAGCGGGAACAATGAGCAGTTCTTC
TRBV24-1	TRBD2	NA	TRBJ2-7	CATMTSAYEQYF	TGTGCCACCATGACTAGCGCTTACGAGCAGTACTTC
TRBV3-1/TRBV3-2	TRBD2	few	TRBJ2-7	CASSQTGTSGYEQYF	TGTGCCAGCAGCCAAACCGGGACTAGCGGCTACGAGCAGTACTTC
TRBV2	NA	NA	TRBJ1-1	CASSEQRLPNTEAFF	TGTGCCAGCAGTGAACAGAGACTGCCTAACACTGAAGCTTTCTTT
TRBV28	NA	NA	TRBJ1-5	CASSLESYRPQHF	TGTGCCAGCAGTTTAGAGTCTTACCGACCCCAGCATTTT
TRBV5-6	NA	once	TRBJ1-2	CASSFPGDGYGYTF	TGTGCCAGCAGCTTTCCAGGGGACGGCTATGGCTACACCTTC
TRBV5-5	NA	NA	TRBJ2-2	CASSLREYTGELFF	TGTGCCAGCAGCTTGCGGGAGTACACCGGGGAGCTGTTTTTT
TRBV27	NA	NA	TRBJ1-3	CASREGLSSGNTIYF	TGTGCCAGCAGAGAGGGCCTGAGCTCTGGAAACACCATATATTTT
TRBV5-5	NA	few	TRBJ2-1	CASSISESSYNEQFF	TGTGCCAGCAGCATTAGCGAAAGCTCCTACAATGAGCAGTTCTTC
TRBV5-1	NA	once	TRBJ1-2	CAKGEKNCGYTF	TGCGCCAAGGGAGAAAAGAATTGCGGCTACACCTTC
TRBV6-6	TRBD2	NA	TRBJ2-5	CASTPRSGSKETQYF	TGTGCCAGCACCCCTCGGAGCGGGAGTAAAGAGACCCAGTACTTC
TRBV28	TRBD2	few	TRBJ2-7	CASSLRLAVSYEQYF	TGTGCCAGCAGTTTACGACTAGCGGTCTCCTACGAGCAGTACTTC
TRBV12-5	TRBD2	NA	TRBJ2-2	CASGMGTTTNTGELFF	TGTGCTAGTGGTATGGGGACTACTACGAACACCGGGGAGCTGTTTTTT
TRBV2	TRBD1	NA	TRBJ1-4	CASSEGGQGYEKLFF	TGTGCCAGCAGTGAAGGGGGACAGGGGTATGAAAAACTGTTTTTT
TRBV4-3	NA	NA	TRBJ2-1	CASSAAGGHYNEQFF	TGCGCCAGCAGCGCCGCTGGGGGACACTACAATGAGCAGTTCTTC
TRBV5-4	TRBD1	few	TRBJ2-7	CASSVEGTGFYEQYF	TGTGCCAGCAGCGTCGAAGGGACAGGGTTCTACGAGCAGTACTTC
TRBV24-1	TRBD1	NA	TRBJ2-3	CATSWTGDPRSTQYF	TGTGCCACCAGTTGGACAGGGGATCCCCGAAGTACGCAGTATTTT
TRBV9	NA	NA	TRBJ1-3	CASSDDRSGWGNTIYF	TGTGCCAGCAGCGACGATAGGTCGGGTTGGGGAAACACCATATATTTT
TRBV7-7	NA	NA	TRBJ2-7	CASSLAHLDEQYF	TGTGCTAGCAGCTTAGCGCACCTAGACGAGCAGTACTTC
TRBV5-4	NA	NA	TRBJ2-5	CASSLVWSRQETQYF	TGTGCCAGCAGCTTGGTCTGGAGTAGGCAAGAGACCCAGTACTTC
TRBV3-1/TRBV3-2	TRBD2	NA	TRBJ2-7	CASRGGLAGGWYEQYF	TGTGCCAGCCGGGGAGGGTTAGCGGGAGGTTGGTACGAGCAGTACTTC
TRBV19	TRBD1	NA	TRBJ1-5	CASSGPGTGYTQPQHF	TGTGCCAGTAGTGGACCCGGGACAGGGTATACTCAGCCCCAGCATTTT
TRBV7-8	NA	NA	TRBJ1-1	CASSQVKGLATNTEAFF	TGTGCCAGCAGCCAGGTTAAGGGGCTCGCAACAAACACTGAAGCTTTCTTT
TRBV5-6	NA	few	TRBJ1-3	CASSRGGISGNTIYF	TGTGCCAGCAGCCGAGGCGGGATCTCTGGAAACACCATATATTTT
TRBV28	NA	NA	TRBJ1-5	CASSLVLSNQPQHF	TGTGCCAGCAGTTTAGTCCTCAGCAATCAGCCCCAGCATTTT
TRBV11-2	TRBD2	once	TRBJ2-3	CASSLDGRATDTQYF	TGTGCCAGCAGCTTAGACGGGAGGGCCACAGATACGCAGTATTTT
TRBV5-1	NA	NA	TRBJ2-5	CASSLPGETQYF	TGCGCCAGCAGCTTGCCCGGGGAGACCCAGTACTTC
TRBV19	TRBD1	NA	TRBJ1-1	CASSTAGGYSAFF	TGTGCCAGTAGTACCGCAGGGGGCTATAGCGCTTTCTTT
TRBV21-1	NA	NA	TRBJ2-7	CASSMTAYEQYF	TGTGCCAGCAGCATGACTGCTTACGAGCAGTACTTC